This T cell receptor (beta chain) was profiled in a study of shared clonotypes between healthy human individuals. J was trimmed by 4 bases and V by 0 bases; bases with no gene match: 7. The germline gives CDR1 SGDLS, CDR2 YYNGEE. This CDR3 region has 15 residues. About this clone itself: As yet, its antigen is unknown.

Using immunoSEQ multiplex PCR, the repertoire was profiled, and TCRdb retains in-frame clones only, with some absent. The sample yields about 1 million clones, approximately 72% seen once. Study-wide points: In contrast to clonotypes shared by all four donors, non-shared clonotypes had lower generation probabilities.

Source material: memory CD4+ T cells sorted from blood. The subset here: CD45RA-negative fraction. The chain links TRBV9 to TRBJ2-7; TRBD1 aligns across 7 bases. The clonotype comes from a man younger than 35 in good health. The DNA for the CDR3 is TGTGCCAGCAGCGTAGATGAGGGGGCTAAATACGAGCAGTACTTC. This codes for CASSVDEGAKYEQYF.